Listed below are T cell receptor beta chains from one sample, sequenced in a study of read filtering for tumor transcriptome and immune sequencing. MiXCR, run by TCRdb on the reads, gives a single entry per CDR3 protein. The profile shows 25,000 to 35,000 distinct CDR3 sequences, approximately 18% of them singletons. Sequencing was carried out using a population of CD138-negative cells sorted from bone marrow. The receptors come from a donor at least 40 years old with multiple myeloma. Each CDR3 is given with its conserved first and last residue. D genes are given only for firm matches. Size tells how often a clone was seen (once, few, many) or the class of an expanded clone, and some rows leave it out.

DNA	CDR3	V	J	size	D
TGCGCCAGCAGCTGGGGCTCACCCGAGGAGCAGTTCTTC	CASSWGSPEEQFF	TRBV5-1	TRBJ2-1	many	.
TGTGCCAGCAGCGGGACGGGATCAGGGGAGACCCAGTACTTC	CASSGTGSGETQYF	TRBV2	TRBJ2-5	many	.
TGTGCTAGCAGCCAAGTGGATGCGAGGCGACAAGAGACCCAGTACTTC	CASSQVDARRQETQYF	TRBV4-2	TRBJ2-5	.	.
TGTGCCAGCAGCCAATTTTTTGCCTACGAGCAGTACTTC	CASSQFFAYEQYF	TRBV14	TRBJ2-7	medium-sized	.
TGCGCCAGCAGCCCGGGACAGGAAGAGACCCAGTACTTC	CASSPGQEETQYF	TRBV5-1	TRBJ2-5	many	TRBD1
TGTGCCAGCAGCTTTGGCGATACGCAGTATTTT	CASSFGDTQYF	TRBV7-9	TRBJ2-3	few	.
TGTGCCACCAGTGGCCGCGACGGGACAGGGATCGGTGAGCAGTTCTTC	CATSGRDGTGIGEQFF	TRBV24-1	TRBJ2-1	many	TRBD1
TGTGCCAGCAGTACGCCCCAAATCGCAGGGTATGGCTACACCTTC	CASSTPQIAGYGYTF	TRBV28	TRBJ1-2	.	.
TGTGCCAGCAGCCAAGATAACGGAGGGGGGACCACAGATACGCAGTATTTT	CASSQDNGGGTTDTQYF	TRBV3-1	TRBJ2-3	many	.
TGTGCCAGCAGTTCCCGAAGGCTCCGGGGCCTAAACATTCAGTACTTC	CASSSRRLRGLNIQYF	TRBV28	TRBJ2-4	many	.
TGTGCCAGCAGCGGGAGATGGATCACTAGCGGGAGGGCCAATGAGCAGTTCTTC	CASSGRWITSGRANEQFF	TRBV9	TRBJ2-1	many	TRBD2
TGCGCCAGCAGCCAGAGACAGGGAGGCGAGCAGTACTTC	CASSQRQGGEQYF	TRBV5-1	TRBJ2-7	many	.
TGTGCCAGCAGCTTAGTCGGGCAGGGAGAGGGAAGTGAGCAGTTCTTC	CASSLVGQGEGSEQFF	TRBV7-9	TRBJ2-1	many	.
TGCAGCGTTGAACACGACGCGGCTTTCTTT	CSVEHDAAFF	TRBV29-1	TRBJ1-1	many	.
TGTGCCAGCAGTTACTCGGGCCTAGAAGAGACCCAGTACTTC	CASSYSGLEETQYF	TRBV6-1	TRBJ2-5	many	.
TGTGCCAGCACCCGGACCCCAAGGAGGGATGGCTACACCTTC	CASTRTPRRDGYTF	TRBV28	TRBJ1-2	many	.
TGTGCCAGCTCACCGGTACAGCTAGGCACTGAAGCTTTCTTT	CASSPVQLGTEAFF	TRBV18	TRBJ1-1	many	.
TGTGCCAGCAGCCCCACCTTGGATACGCAGTATTTT	CASSPTLDTQYF	TRBV6-2/TRBV6-3	TRBJ2-3	many	.
TGTGCCAGCAGCTTCAGGACAGGGGGCTTCGGGTCCTACAATGAGCAGTTCTTC	CASSFRTGGFGSYNEQFF	TRBV14	TRBJ2-1	many	TRBD1
TGTGCCAGCAGCACCGAAGATACGCAGTATTTT	CASSTEDTQYF	TRBV7-9	TRBJ2-3	many	.
TGTGCCTCCGGGCGGGGGAGCAATGAGCAGTTCTTC	CASGRGSNEQFF	TRBV15	TRBJ2-1	.	TRBD2
TGCGCCAGCAGCTTGGCCACTTTTTCCCGCAGCCCCTACGAGCAGTACTTC	CASSLATFSRSPYEQYF	TRBV5-1	TRBJ2-7	many	.
TGTCCCAGCAGCCCCGGGACAGGGAGGGGCACTGAAGCTTTCTTT	CPSSPGTGRGTEAFF	TRBV28	TRBJ1-1	many	TRBD1
TGCAGCGTTGAAGATGCTACAGGGGGCGCCGGTTTTACAGATACGCAGTATTTT	CSVEDATGGAGFTDTQYF	TRBV29-1	TRBJ2-3	few	TRBD1
TGCAGCGTCCGGAGATACAATGAGCAGTTCTTC	CSVRRYNEQFF	TRBV29-1	TRBJ2-1	many	.
TGTGCCAGCAGCTTGGGGTATGGACAGGAAGCTTTCTTT	CASSLGYGQEAFF	TRBV5-6	TRBJ1-1	.	.
TGCAGTGCTAGAGGGGGACTAGCGGGAGGCCCAGATACGCAGTATTTT	CSARGGLAGGPDTQYF	TRBV20-1	TRBJ2-3	many	TRBD2
TGCAGTGGGACTAGCGGGATGTGGGATGAGCAGTTCTTC	CSGTSGMWDEQFF	TRBV20-1	TRBJ2-1	few	TRBD2
TGTGCCATCCCAGGACAAATTGACAGGACCTCTGGGGCCAACGTCCTGACTTTC	CAIPGQIDRTSGANVLTF	TRBV10-3	TRBJ2-6	many	.
TGTGCCAGCAGTAAAGCCATAGGTGGTGTAGACAATGAGCAGTTCTTC	CASSKAIGGVDNEQFF	TRBV2	TRBJ2-1	many	.
TGTGCCAGCAGCTTGGAGGAGCGTAACTATGAGCAGTTCTTC	CASSLEERNYEQFF	TRBV5-5	TRBJ2-1	many	.
TGCAGTGCTAGAGACTCGGTTTCAACCGGGGAGCTGTTTTTT	CSARDSVSTGELFF	TRBV20-1	TRBJ2-2	many	.
TGTGCCACCAGTGGTCTTGATCTGGGCGACGGGACTGAAGCTTTCTTT	CATSGLDLGDGTEAFF	TRBV24-1	TRBJ1-1	.	.
TGCGCCAGCAGTCACCCCAGGGACAGGGCTTCCTACGAGCAGTACTTC	CASSHPRDRASYEQYF	TRBV23-1	TRBJ2-7	.	TRBD1
TGCAGCGTTGACAGGGGCCTCAACACTGAAGCTTTCTTT	CSVDRGLNTEAFF	TRBV29-1	TRBJ1-1	.	.
TGCAGCGTGATTCGACAGGGCCTCAGCACAGATACGCAGTATTTT	CSVIRQGLSTDTQYF	TRBV29-1	TRBJ2-3	many	TRBD1
TGTGCCAGCAGTTTACCCGGGACCTCCTACGAGCAGTACTTC	CASSLPGTSYEQYF	TRBV28	TRBJ2-7	many	.
TGTGCCAGCCGCCGAATGGCTACTCAAGAGACCCAGTACTTC	CASRRMATQETQYF	TRBV18	TRBJ2-5	few	.
TGCAGCGCTAAGACGCACCTGCGGGGGGGTTCTAATGAGCAGTTCTTC	CSAKTHLRGGSNEQFF	TRBV29-1	TRBJ2-1	.	TRBD2
TGTGCCAGCAGTTTTGAATCGTGGGAAAAACTGTTTTTT	CASSFESWEKLFF	TRBV12-3/TRBV12-4	TRBJ1-4	many	.
TGTGCCAGCAGCGCTACCTGGGGGGCCCACGAGCAGTACTTC	CASSATWGAHEQYF	TRBV14	TRBJ2-7	many	.
TGTGCCACCCGGGGGGTCATGGAGACCCAGTACTTC	CATRGVMETQYF	TRBV27	TRBJ2-5	many	TRBD2
TGCAGCGTTGATCCAGCCCTAGACGGCACCATATATTTT	CSVDPALDGTIYF	TRBV29-1	TRBJ1-3	once	.
TGTGCCACTTCAGAGATTAATGAAAAACTGTTTTTT	CATSEINEKLFF	TRBV5-4	TRBJ1-4	.	.
TGTGCCAGCAGTTACCATAGCGTCCATGAGCAGTTCTTC	CASSYHSVHEQFF	TRBV6-5	TRBJ2-1	many	.
TGCGCCAGCAGCCGGAGTAGCGGGAGAGAGACCCAGTACTTC	CASSRSSGRETQYF	TRBV5-1	TRBJ2-5	many	TRBD2
TGTGCCAGCAGCTTAACAGGTTACGAGCAGTACTTC	CASSLTGYEQYF	TRBV7-2	TRBJ2-7	many	.
TGTGCCAGCAGTGTGGTGGGGAATAATTCACCCCTCCACTTT	CASSVVGNNSPLHF	TRBV27	TRBJ1-6	many	.
TGCGCCAGCAGGCAGACAGACTCCTACGAGCAGTACTTC	CASRQTDSYEQYF	TRBV5-1	TRBJ2-7	.	.
TGTGCCAGCTTTAGGGGGCGGATCACTGAAGCTTTCTTT	CASFRGRITEAFF	TRBV28	TRBJ1-1	many	TRBD1
TGTGCCAGCAGCTCCATCCGGGACAGGGGCACAGATACGCAGTATTTT	CASSSIRDRGTDTQYF	TRBV5-6	TRBJ2-3	medium-sized	TRBD1
TGTGCCAGCAAGGAAAATAATAATCAGCCCCAGCATTTT	CASKENNNQPQHF	TRBV2	TRBJ1-5	many	.
TGTGCCAGCAGCCACGGGACAGGGAGTCAGCCCCAGCATTTT	CASSHGTGSQPQHF	TRBV3-1	TRBJ1-5	many	TRBD1